The clone carrying this TCR beta chain was observed a single time. This record belongs to a study of shared clonotypes between healthy human individuals. The test was conducted at deep level. Some clones are missing from TCRdb's copy, which holds only in-frame ones; the method was immunoSEQ multiplex PCR. The table lists about 2 million clones, 85% to 95% of them singletons. Sequenced sample: naive CD4+ T cells sorted from blood. Subset here: CD45RA+ positively selected. The sequence was obtained from a man younger than 35 in good health.

The CDR3 loop reads CASSKGHPSSYNEQFF. The CDR3 DNA reads TGTGCCAGCAGTAAGGGACACCCTAGCTCCTACAATGAGCAGTTCTTC. This sequence joins TRBV6-4 and TRBJ2-1, with a weak D call TRBD1 (6 bases). Trimming took 5 bases from V and 0 from J, leaving 14 bases between them. The length of the CDR3 is 16 residues. Germline V gives CDR1 MRHNA, CDR2 SNTAGT.